The rows below give T cell receptor beta chains drawn from one sample of a study of OX40 agonist ivuxolimab in advanced cancers. TCRdb keeps only in-frame clones here, not all; method: immunoSEQ multiplex PCR. Of fewer than 10,000 clones in the sample, 65% to 80% were seen once. The sample in question was CD4+ or CD8+ T cells sorted from blood, obtained in a trial of the OX40 agonist ivuxolimab. The receptors come from an adult with an advanced solid tumor such as melanoma, head and neck, liver or kidney cancer. Each CDR3 is given without its conserved first and last residue.

j_call: TRBJ1-1; v_call: TRBV6-6; cdr3_aa: ASTAYTEAF
j_call: TRBJ2-7; v_call: TRBV5-3; cdr3_aa: ARSLRTGNFYEQY
j_call: TRBJ2-7; v_call: TRBV4-1; cdr3_aa: ASSQVGAVEQY
j_call: TRBJ2-1; v_call: TRBV28; cdr3_aa: ASSLTGNEQF
j_call: TRBJ1-2; v_call: TRBV7-3; cdr3_aa: ASSSEGVGGYT
j_call: TRBJ2-1; v_call: TRBV9; cdr3_aa: ASSTQGYEQF
j_call: TRBJ2-7; v_call: TRBV6-6; cdr3_aa: ASSPGSSYEQY
j_call: TRBJ1-4; v_call: TRBV6-5; cdr3_aa: ASSYSSGGKLF
j_call: TRBJ1-1; v_call: TRBV13; cdr3_aa: ASRWRGAGVEFGEAF
j_call: TRBJ2-3; v_call: TRBV9; cdr3_aa: ASSDRPGEGTQY
j_call: TRBJ2-5; v_call: TRBV4-1; cdr3_aa: ASSPTTGDRETQY
j_call: TRBJ2-7; v_call: TRBV5-6; cdr3_aa: ASSLRDEQY
j_call: TRBJ1-5; v_call: TRBV4-1; cdr3_aa: ASSQDGHSNQPQH
j_call: TRBJ1-2; v_call: TRBV4-3; cdr3_aa: ASSQEREGAYGYT
j_call: TRBJ2-3; v_call: TRBV27; cdr3_aa: ASSWVRDTDTQY